This T cell receptor (beta chain) was sequenced during a study of blood T cell repertoires in COVID-19. Original methodology: Quantification of nucleated cells was approximated via reference gene primer amplification. The assay was immunoSEQ multiplex PCR, and TCRdb's table has in-frame clones only and misses some. V and J calls and clone size are as listed in that table; D and trimming were resolved from the DNA. The sample consists of tens of thousands of clones, around nine tenths of them appearing once. The V and J ends lost 4 bases and 6 bases respectively, with 13 bases between them. The CDR3 totals 14 residues. Germline V CDR1 and CDR2: SGHNT, YENEEA.

The chain recombines TRBV11-3 with TRBJ1-5; D unclear. This clonotype originated in a human donor in a cohort sampled during active COVID-19. Input material: peripheral blood. The CDR3 here is CASSSSRGTQPQHF. The CDR3 coding sequence is TGTGCCAGCAGCTCCAGCCGGGGTACTCAGCCCCAGCATTTT.